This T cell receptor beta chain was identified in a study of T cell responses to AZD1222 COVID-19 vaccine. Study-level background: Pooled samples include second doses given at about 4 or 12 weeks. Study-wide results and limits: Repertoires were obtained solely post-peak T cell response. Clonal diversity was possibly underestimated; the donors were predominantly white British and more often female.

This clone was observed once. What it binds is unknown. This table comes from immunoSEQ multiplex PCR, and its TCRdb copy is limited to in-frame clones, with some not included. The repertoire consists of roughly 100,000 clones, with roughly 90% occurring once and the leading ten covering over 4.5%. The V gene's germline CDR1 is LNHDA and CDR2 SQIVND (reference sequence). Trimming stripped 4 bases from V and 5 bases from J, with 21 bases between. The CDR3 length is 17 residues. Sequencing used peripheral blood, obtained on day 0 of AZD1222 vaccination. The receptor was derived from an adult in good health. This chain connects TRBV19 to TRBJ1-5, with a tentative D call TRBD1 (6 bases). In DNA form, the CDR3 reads TGTGCCAGTAGTACTTATCGAGGGGGTTGGGAGGATCAGCCCCAGCATTTT. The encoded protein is CASSTYRGGWEDQPQHF.